This TCR beta chain was recovered during a study of shared clonotypes between healthy human individuals. Libraries were prepared by immunoSEQ multiplex PCR; TCRdb keeps only in-frame clonotypes and omits some of them. The sample lists hundreds of thousands of clones; roughly 98% were seen once. The study's findings and limits: Estimated clonotype richness was generally higher in naive than memory subsets.

V dropped 7 bases and J dropped 4; count of bases not matched to a gene: 19. This CDR3 is 18 amino acids long. CDR1 and CDR2 (germline): SGHRS, YFSETQ. The naive CD8 subset, CD45RO-negative cells positively selected for CCR7, excluded terminally differentiated effector memory CD45RA+ cells. As to this clone: What it binds is not known.

Sequencing was performed on naive CD8+ T cells sorted from blood. The chain has TRBV5-1 and TRBJ2-1; 8 bases align to TRBD1. The TCR comes from a man under 40 in good health. CDR3 DNA sequence: TGCGCCAGCCTACCTACAGGGGGAAGCGAGTTAGGGTACAATGAGCAGTTCTTC. It codes for CASLPTGGSELGYNEQFF.